This T cell receptor (beta chain) was sequenced in a study of T cells in Graves' hyperthyroidism and ophthalmopathy (dated by TCRdb to 2018 to 2020). With regard to the full study: Peripheral blood samples were taken at the time of initial diagnosis, prior to any treatment. Following sampling, methimazole starting at 30 mg daily was given to hyperthyroidism patients, and high-dose intravenous methylprednisolone was given to ophthalmopathy patients. Thyroid tissue and blood T-cell repertoires from roughly 6 Graves' hyperthyroidism patients were also compared in the study. Prospective prediction of ophthalmopathy was tested in an independent validation cohort of some 20 hyperthyroidism patients and 17 patients who later progressed to ophthalmopathy. A discovery cohort of about a hundred patients, 43 with Graves' ophthalmopathy and 57 with stable Graves' hyperthyroidism, was used to find distinguishing TCR V-J signatures. TCR Vbeta CDR3 sequencing of 120 to 150 peripheral blood samples (about 45 ophthalmopathy, 75 to 80 hyperthyroidism and approximately 17 progressor patients) is reported in the paper. The 95 to 100 discovery patients were divided at random into training and test sets in a 7:3 ratio. General findings and caveats noted by the study authors: No statistical method was used to fix the sample size in advance, and group allocation was not hidden from the investigators. In validation, progression to ophthalmopathy was predicted by the model with around 70% sensitivity and roughly 72% specificity, a median of 6.5 months before onset. Most expanded thyroid clonotypes (frequency above 0.001) were also detected in blood, a finding suggesting that blood repertoires may reflect thyroid immune responses. Ophthalmopathy was separated from stable hyperthyroidism by a 13 V-J signature model, with about 86% sensitivity and around 81% specificity obtained in cross-validation and 80%/75% obtained in testing.

Of note for this clonotype: The antigen it binds to is not known. Base qualities are not provided; no much larger clone lies one nucleotide away.

TCR beta CDR3 regions were amplified from RNA transcripts. For the first round of RT-PCR on the TCR CDR3, the HTBI primer set was used together with the Qiagen OneStep RT-PCR kit. Libraries were constructed in a second round of multiplex PCR, after which size selection and purification were performed. Sequencing of the libraries was done on an Illumina HiSeq2000 using paired-end 100 bp reads. Concerning the study's data processing: SOAPnuke was used to process the raw data, removing reads that contained adapters or uncalled bases, had a mean Phred below 15, or lacked an exact match to the constant primer or identifier. COPE v1.2.5 was used to merge high-quality paired reads, and clonotypes were defined as unique nucleotide sequences. MiTCR v1.1 was used to align clonotypes to the IMGT TRBV, TRBD and TRBJ reference segments. The analysis included only V-J combinations with a frequency above 0.0001, which together covered 99% to 99.2% of the repertoires. A TCS score was defined as the ratio between F50 (clonal expansion) and ExV (chaos), using BLOSUM62-based TCRdist between CDR3 peptides within each V-J. Welch's t-statistics and random forest reduced around 520 V-J features to about 12, which were used in a naive Bayes classifier (R e1071). Starting from the raw public reads, TCRdb applied fastp trimming at Q25, assembled clones with MiXCR and retained in-frame beta chains. Rows are unified per CDR3 protein, each entry keeping the most common DNA and genes. The V and J calls reflect TCRdb's pipeline rather than the authors' work. The sample data list under 250,000 distinct CDR3 sequences, and 24% of these were observed just once. The ten largest make up roughly a third of the sample.

Taken from cysteine to phenylalanine, the CDR3 has 16 residues. Just CDR3 DNA is preserved here, 48 bases in frame from base 1. CDR1 and CDR2 are drawn from the germline V gene: MNHEY, SVGAGI. V trim: 2 bases; J trim: 0 bases; unmatched bases: 6. In the ophthalmopathy patients, disease was moderately to severely active, with a Clinical Activity Score of 3 or more, a NOSPECS grade of 4 or more, and a duration of less than 3 months. Patients with uncontrolled infections, other autoimmune diseases, pregnancy or lactation were excluded. Diagnoses relied on clinical symptoms, serum thyroxine and TRAb, thyroid ultrasound and orbital computed tomography. PBMCs were separated from 7.5 to 10 ml of fresh peripheral blood using Ficoll-Paque density gradient centrifugation. Trizol reagent was used to extract total RNA, and RNA quality was then checked on an Agilent 2100 Bioanalyzer.

The sequence is built from TRBV6-5 and TRBJ1-1; 7 bases in the middle match TRBD1. What was sequenced was blood. This sequence originates from a woman aged 40-49 years with Graves' ophthalmopathy. The sequence in DNA is TGTGCCAGCAGTTACGGGGCAGGGGGGATGAACACTGAAGCTTTCTTT. Its product reads: CASSYGAGGMNTEAFF.